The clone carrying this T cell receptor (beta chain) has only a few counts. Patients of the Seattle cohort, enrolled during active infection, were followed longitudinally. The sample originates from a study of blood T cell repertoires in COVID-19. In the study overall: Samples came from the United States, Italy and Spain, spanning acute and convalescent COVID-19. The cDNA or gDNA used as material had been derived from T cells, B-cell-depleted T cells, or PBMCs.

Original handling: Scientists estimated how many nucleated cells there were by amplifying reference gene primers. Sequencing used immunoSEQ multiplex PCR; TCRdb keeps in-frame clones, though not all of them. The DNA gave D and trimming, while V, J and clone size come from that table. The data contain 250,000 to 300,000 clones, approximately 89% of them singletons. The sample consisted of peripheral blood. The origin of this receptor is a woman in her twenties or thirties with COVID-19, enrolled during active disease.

The DNA for the CDR3 is TGCGCCAGCAGCCCGGGAGTTGGCGGGGGGGCCAGTGAGCAGTTCTTC. This codes for CASSPGVGGGASEQFF. The V gene is TRBV5-1, the J gene TRBJ2-1, with 9 bases fitting TRBD2. V was clipped by 4 bases and J by 9 bases; unmatched bases: 14. The germline V gene has CDR1 SGHRS and CDR2 YFSETQ. This CDR3 spans 16 amino acids.